Listed here are 16 T cell receptor beta chains from one sample, sequenced in a study of blood T cell repertoires in COVID-19. TCRdb keeps only in-frame clones here, not all; method: immunoSEQ multiplex PCR. In the table there are about 230,000 clones, about four fifths of which are singletons. The sequenced sample consisted of peripheral blood. The receptor source for this set is a man aged 35 to 55 with active or convalescent COVID-19.

This chain links TRBV4-2 with TRBJ2-3, with 7 nucleotides matching TRBD2. The V gene end was trimmed by 1 base and the J gene end by 2 bases; junction bases not matched to a gene: 9. The CDR3 runs 17 residues. Germline CDR1 LGHNA, CDR2 YNFKEQ. CDR3 coding DNA: TGTGCCAGCAGCCAAGGAGCTGGGGGGGAACCCACAGATACGCAGTATTTT. Translation gives CASSQGAGGEPTDTQYF.

Worth noting for this clone: A much larger clone sits a single nucleotide away, making a read error possible. The chain couples TRBV28 to TRBJ1-6, with D maybe TRBD1 (5 bases). From germline, CDR1 is MDHEN and CDR2 SYDVKM. The CDR3 length is 14 residues. The V end lost 5 bases, the J end lost 0 bases, and 5 bases lay between the germline ends. For the CDR3, the DNA is TGTGCCAGCAGTGACAGCTCCTATAATTCACCCCTCCACTTT. It translates to CASSDSSYNSPLHF.

The gene calls are TRBV30 and TRBJ1-1; D is uncertain. V lost 0 bases and J 9 bases, leaving 8 bases between the germline ends. The germline CDR1 and CDR2 sequences are GTSNPN and SVGIG (reference sequence). The CDR3 contains 11 residues. The DNA of the CDR3 is TGTGCCTGGAGTGTAGGAGGGCAAGCTTTCTTT. Residues: CAWSVGGQAFF.

The chain recombines TRBV13 with TRBJ2-7; 10 nucleotides line up with TRBD1. The junction had 8 bases not matched to a gene; V was cut back by 5 bases and J by 4 bases. Germline loops: CDR1 PRHDT, CDR2 FYEKMQ (reference sequence). This CDR3 has 15 amino acids. The CDR3 nucleotides read TGTGCCAGCAGCCGCGGACAGGGGGGCTCTTACGAGCAGTACTTC. It translates to CASSRGQGGSYEQYF.

The chain employs TRBV5-4 and TRBJ1-2, with 12 bases fitting TRBD1. Germline V gene sequence: CDR1 SGHNT, CDR2 YYREEE (reference sequence). Trimming took 0 bases from V and 8 from J; bases not matched to a gene: 8. The CDR3 consists of 16 residues. The CDR3 loop is CASSLGWGQGAEGYTF. CDR3 nucleotides: TGTGCCAGCAGCTTGGGCTGGGGACAGGGGGCGGAGGGCTACACCTTC.

CDR3 nucleotides: TGTGCCTGGTGTCTGGGTCTCAGCGGGGGCCCAGATACGCAGTATTTT. Residues: CAWCLGLSGGPDTQYF. The chain employs TRBV30 and TRBJ2-3, with 8 bases identical to TRBD2. Germline-derived CDR1 and CDR2 are GTSNPN and SVGIG (reference sequence). V trimming: 5 bases; J trimming: 4 bases; junction bases outside the gene matches: 14. CDR3 size: 16 residues.

This rearrangement joins TRBV2 to TRBJ2-7; no firm D call. The CDR3 consists of 14 residues. Trimming stripped 0 bases from V and 6 bases from J, with 12 bases between. Germline assignment: CDR1 SNHLY and CDR2 FYNNEI. The CDR3 spells CASSEALRQVEQYF. The CDR3 nucleotides are TGTGCCAGCAGTGAAGCGCTTCGCCAGGTCGAGCAGTACTTC.

This chain links TRBV24-1 with TRBJ2-1, with TRBD1 matching over 11 bases. Looked up from germline, CDR1 is KGHDR and CDR2 is SFDVKD. With V trimmed by 4 bases and J by 15 bases, 4 bases remained unmatched. This CDR3 is 12 amino acids long. This CDR3 is CATSERTGGAFF. The CDR3, as DNA: TGTGCCACCAGTGAGAGGACAGGGGGCGCGTTCTTC.

The chain has TRBV4-3 and TRBJ2-3; TRBD1 matches 8 bases. The ends lost 2 bases at V and 8 bases at J; junction bases unmatched: 9. The length of the CDR3 is 15 residues. Per germline, CDR1 LGHNA and CDR2 YSLEER. CDR3 bases: TGCGCCAGCAGCCAACCCGGACAGGGCTCAGCTACGCAGTATTTT. It is translated as CASSQPGQGSATQYF.

CDR3 region: CASSLGRQPQHF. CDR3 nucleotides: TGTGCCAGCAGCTTAGGCAGGCAGCCCCAGCATTTT. The chain uses TRBV7-9 and TRBJ1-5; D is unresolved. The germline V gene encodes CDR1 SEHNR and CDR2 FQNEAQ (reference sequence). CDR3 length: 12 amino acids. V was trimmed by 1 base and J by 7 bases, leaving 5 bases between them.

V is TRBV7-9 and J is TRBJ2-1; D remains ambiguous. The ends were cut back, 4 bases at V and 10 bases at J, with 8 bases in the middle. There are 11 residues in the CDR3. Germline loops: CDR1 SEHNR, CDR2 FQNEAQ (reference sequence). CDR3 sequence reads: CASSYPAEQFF. CDR3 in DNA: TGTGCCAGCAGCTACCCAGCGGAGCAGTTCTTC.

This clone appeared once. The chain carries TRBV7-2 and TRBJ1-2; no clear D gene. CDR1 and CDR2 from the germline V gene are SGHTA and FQGNSA. Trimming removed 5 bases from V and 4 bases from J, with 14 bases in between. The CDR3 runs 14 residues. The CDR3 nucleotides are TGTGCCAGCAGCCTATACCCGTCGGGCTATGGCTACACCTTC. It codes for CASSLYPSGYGYTF.

The rearrangement joins TRBV6-6 to TRBJ1-4; D unresolved. V was cut by 5 bases and J by 2 bases, with 9 bases left in between. Looked up from germline, CDR1 is MNHNY and CDR2 is SVGAGI (reference sequence). CDR3 length: 14 amino acids. CDR3 protein: CASSQSFTNEKLFF. The CDR3 bases are TGTGCCAGCAGTCAGAGTTTTACTAATGAAAAACTGTTTTTT.

The chain employs TRBV6-1 and TRBJ2-2, with 8 bases lining up with TRBD1. Germline trimming cut 3 bases from V and 6 bases from J; bases unmatched to any gene: 6. The CDR3 is 15 amino acids. Germline V gene lookup returns CDR1 MNHNS and CDR2 SASEGT. The CDR3 DNA reads as TGTGCCAGCAGTGAGTCAGGGGGCGCATCCGGGGAGCTGTTTTTT. It is translated as CASSESGGASGELFF.

This clone was counted only a few times. V gene TRBV9 combines with J gene TRBJ2-2; D might be TRBD2 (5 bases). This CDR3 comprises 15 residues. Germline V gives CDR1 SGDLS, CDR2 YYNGEE. Trimming took off 0 bases at V and 6 bases at J, with 12 bases between the two ends. The CDR3 spells CASSVVHVGAGELFF. The DNA of the CDR3 is TGTGCCAGCAGCGTAGTCCACGTCGGGGCCGGGGAGCTGTTTTTT.

The chain joins TRBV30 to TRBJ1-2, with TRBD1 identical over 11 bases. This CDR3 region has 14 residues. Germline V gene sequence: CDR1 GTSNPN, CDR2 SVGIG (reference sequence). V was clipped by 3 bases and J by 5 bases; unmatched bases: 5. CDR3 loop: CAWSRTGGGYGYTF. CDR3 coding DNA: TGTGCCTGGAGCCGGACAGGGGGCGGATATGGCTACACCTTC.